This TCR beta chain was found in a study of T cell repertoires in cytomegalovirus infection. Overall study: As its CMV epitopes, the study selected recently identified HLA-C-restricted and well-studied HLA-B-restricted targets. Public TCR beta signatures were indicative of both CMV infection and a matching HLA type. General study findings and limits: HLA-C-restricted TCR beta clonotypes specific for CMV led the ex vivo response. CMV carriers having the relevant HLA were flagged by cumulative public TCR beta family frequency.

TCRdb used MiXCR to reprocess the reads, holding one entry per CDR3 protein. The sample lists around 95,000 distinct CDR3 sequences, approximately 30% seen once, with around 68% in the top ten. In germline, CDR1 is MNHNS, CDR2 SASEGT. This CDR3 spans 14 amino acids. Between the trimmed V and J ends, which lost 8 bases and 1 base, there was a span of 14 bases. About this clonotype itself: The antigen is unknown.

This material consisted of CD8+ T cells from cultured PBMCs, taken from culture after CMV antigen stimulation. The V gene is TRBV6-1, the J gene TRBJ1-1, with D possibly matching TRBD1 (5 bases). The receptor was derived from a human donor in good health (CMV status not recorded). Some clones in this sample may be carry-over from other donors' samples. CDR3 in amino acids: CASRRAGSNTEAFF. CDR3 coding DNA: TGTGCCAGCCGCCGGGCAGGGTCGAACACTGAAGCTTTCTTT.